The rows below give T cell receptor beta chains drawn from one sample of a study of blood T cell repertoires in COVID-19. The repertoire was sequenced with immunoSEQ multiplex PCR; TCRdb's copy has only in-frame clones and lacks some. This sample has fewer than 200,000 clones, with about 84% found just once. Sequenced material: peripheral blood. The receptors here all came from a human donor in a cohort sampled during active COVID-19. The CDR3 runs from the conserved cysteine through the conserved F or W. D genes are given only for firm matches. The size entry is marked missing in some rows and otherwise reads once, few, many or a size class.

v_call,clone_size,d_call,j_call,cdr3_nt,cdr3_aa
TRBV19,NA,TRBD1,TRBJ1-4,TGTGCCAGTAGTTTTGGGGCAGGGGGGAATGAAAAACTGTTTTTT,CASSFGAGGNEKLFF
TRBV6-1,NA,NA,TRBJ1-5,TGTGCCAGCAGTGAAGCGCGAGATCAGCCCCAGCATTTT,CASSEARDQPQHF
TRBV21-1,NA,NA,TRBJ1-1,TGTGCCAGCAGCAAAGTCGGGGACAACCCCGTACCTGAAGCTTTCTTT,CASSKVGDNPVPEAFF
TRBV19,NA,TRBD1,TRBJ2-1,TGTGCCAGCACTACGGACAGGGAGTGGAATGAGCAGTTCTTC,CASTTDREWNEQFF
TRBV7-6,NA,TRBD1,TRBJ2-2,TGTGCCAGCAGCTTACTCACTTGGAGACAGGGGGTTCACACCGGGGAGCTGTTTTTT,CASSLLTWRQGVHTGELFF
TRBV5-5,NA,TRBD1,TRBJ2-7,TGTGCCAGCAGCTTGGCCATAGGACAGGGGTCTCACGAGCAGTACTTC,CASSLAIGQGSHEQYF
TRBV5-6,NA,TRBD2,TRBJ2-1,TGTGCCAGCAGCTTAGGCGGGGGGGCACACAATGAGCAGTTCTTC,CASSLGGGAHNEQFF
TRBV5-1,NA,TRBD1,TRBJ1-4,TGCGCCAGCAGCTTGGGACAGGGGAGAAATGAAAAACTGTTTTTT,CASSLGQGRNEKLFF
TRBV5-6,NA,NA,TRBJ2-3,TGTGCCAGCAGCTCAGGGACAACCGATACGCAGTATTTT,CASSSGTTDTQYF
TRBV18,NA,NA,TRBJ1-5,TGTGCCAGCTCACCTACAGGGATACTTAGCAATCAGCCCCAGCATTTT,CASSPTGILSNQPQHF
TRBV5-1,NA,TRBD2,TRBJ2-5,TGCGCCAGCAGCCCGTCAAAGATAGCGGGGGGTGGAGAGACCCAGTACTTC,CASSPSKIAGGGETQYF
TRBV7-3,NA,NA,TRBJ2-1,TGTGCCAGCAGTCTACAGGGAAGGCCGTTCTACAATGAGCAGTTCTTC,CASSLQGRPFYNEQFF
TRBV5-4,NA,TRBD2,TRBJ2-5,TGTGCCAGCAGCTTAGGACTAGCCGGAGAGACCCAGTACTTC,CASSLGLAGETQYF
TRBV7-3,NA,TRBD2,TRBJ2-3,TGTGCCAGCAGCTTAAGCGGGGGGGCCGTAGATACGCAGTATTTT,CASSLSGGAVDTQYF
TRBV2,NA,TRBD2,TRBJ2-3,TGTGCCAGCAGTTTCCGGGGCACTTTGTTAGCGGGGGAACACACAGATACGCAGTATTTT,CASSFRGTLLAGEHTDTQYF
TRBV15,NA,TRBD1,TRBJ1-6,TGTGCCACCAGCGGGGACAGGATCCATTCACCCCTCCACTTT,CATSGDRIHSPLHF
TRBV6-5,NA,NA,TRBJ2-7,TGTGCCAGCAGTACTTTACGGGCGGGCACCTACGAGCAGTACTTC,CASSTLRAGTYEQYF
TRBV3-1/TRBV3-2,NA,NA,TRBJ2-7,TGTGCCAGCAGCCCAGGGCCGGCAGCCTACGAGCAGTACTTC,CASSPGPAAYEQYF
TRBV6-5,NA,TRBD1,TRBJ1-2,TGTGCCAGCAGTCGAACAACTACAGGGGAGGGCTACACCTTC,CASSRTTTGEGYTF
TRBV19,NA,NA,TRBJ2-7,TGTGCCAGTAGTCCGGGTGTCACCTACGAGCAGTACTTC,CASSPGVTYEQYF
TRBV12-3/TRBV12-4,NA,NA,TRBJ1-5,TGTGCCAGCAGTTTAGCGGCTCAGCCCCAGCATTTT,CASSLAAQPQHF
TRBV19,NA,NA,TRBJ1-6,TGTGCCAGTAGAGCCAGGGTGGGGACCCTCCACTTT,CASRARVGTLHF
TRBV9,NA,TRBD1,TRBJ1-1,TGTGCCAGCAGCGTAGGAGGAGCCGGGACAGGGGGCTTTGAAGCTTTCTTT,CASSVGGAGTGGFEAFF
TRBV7-6,few,TRBD1,TRBJ1-6,TGTGCCAGCAGCTCCCTTCAGGGGGGAAATTCACCCCTCCACTTT,CASSSLQGGNSPLHF
TRBV2,NA,TRBD2,TRBJ2-3,TGTGCCAGCAGTGAGTTGTGGGCTAGCGGGGGGACCAGAGATACGCAGTATTTT,CASSELWASGGTRDTQYF
TRBV24-1,NA,TRBD1,TRBJ2-2,TGTGCCACCAGTGATCCCCCCGGGACAGGGACTACCGGGGAGCTGTTTTTT,CATSDPPGTGTTGELFF
TRBV19,NA,TRBD2,TRBJ2-1,TGTGCCAGTAGTATTCCCTCAAGCGGGGGCTCCTACAATGAGCAGTTCTTC,CASSIPSSGGSYNEQFF
TRBV5-1,NA,TRBD2,TRBJ2-7,TGCGCCAGCAGCCGGGGGGACGTAGCCTACGAGCAGTACTTC,CASSRGDVAYEQYF
TRBV3-1/TRBV3-2,NA,TRBD1,TRBJ1-2,TGTGCCAGCAGCCAAGAATTAACAGGGGATAGGTATGGCTACACCTTC,CASSQELTGDRYGYTF
TRBV19,once,NA,TRBJ2-7,TGTGCCAGTAGTATAACGGGGGGCCAAAGCTCCTACGAGCAGTACTTC,CASSITGGQSSYEQYF
TRBV3-1/TRBV3-2,once,TRBD2,TRBJ2-3,TGTGCCAGCAGGACTACTAGCGGGGGGGCGTTAGTAGATACGCAGTATTTT,CASRTTSGGALVDTQYF
TRBV27,NA,NA,TRBJ2-7,TGTGCCAGCAGTTTATCCCTCCCAGGGCCCGGCGGGCAGTACTTC,CASSLSLPGPGGQYF
TRBV7-8,once,TRBD2,TRBJ2-3,TGTGCCAGCAGTTTCCTAGCGGGGGGGTACACAGATACGCAGTATTTT,CASSFLAGGYTDTQYF
TRBV10-2,NA,NA,TRBJ2-1,TGCGCCAGCAGTGGAGGCAGGGCCTTAACCAATGAGCAGTTCTTC,CASSGGRALTNEQFF
TRBV10-3,NA,TRBD1,TRBJ1-1,TGTGCCATCCTTGAACCAGGGGGCCTGGAAGCTTTCTTT,CAILEPGGLEAFF
TRBV7-8,NA,TRBD1,TRBJ1-1,TGTGCCAGCAGCCACACTTTAGGGGGCAGCACTGAAGCTTTCTTT,CASSHTLGGSTEAFF
TRBV4-1,once,NA,TRBJ2-1,TGCGCCAGCAGCCAAGATGGTAGGGGGGGGCAGGGATTCGGGCAGTTCTTC,CASSQDGRGGQGFGQFF
TRBV29-1,NA,NA,TRBJ2-2,TGCAGCGTTCGTCTCTCACGGGGGGAGCTGTTTTTT,CSVRLSRGELFF
TRBV7-8,NA,NA,TRBJ2-1,TGTGCCAGCAACCCGGGGACGACGCTGGGGGGGCAGTTCTTC,CASNPGTTLGGQFF
TRBV10-1,NA,NA,TRBJ2-7,TGCGCCAGCAGCGAGGGCCTCAACTCCTACGAGCAGTACTTC,CASSEGLNSYEQYF
TRBV7-2,NA,NA,TRBJ1-2,TGTGCCAGCAGCTTAAATGCCAGGCCGGATGGCTACACCTTC,CASSLNARPDGYTF
TRBV6-5,NA,NA,TRBJ1-2,TGTGCCAGCACCGAGGAGGGGAGTGGCTACACCTTC,CASTEEGSGYTF
TRBV4-1,NA,TRBD2,TRBJ2-7,TGCGCCAGCAGTCCCCGGGAGGGAGAATACGAGCAGTACTTC,CASSPREGEYEQYF
TRBV7-9,NA,TRBD1,TRBJ1-5,TGTGCCAGCTCCTCCGACGGACAGGACAATCAGCCCCAGCATTTT,CASSSDGQDNQPQHF
TRBV4-2,NA,TRBD1,TRBJ1-2,TGTGCCAGCAGCCAAGACGGGACCGGGACAGGGGAGTTGCGCTATGGCTACACCTTC,CASSQDGTGTGELRYGYTF
TRBV19,NA,TRBD2,TRBJ2-1,TGTGCCAGCTCGGGACTAGCGTCCTTCTACAATGAGCAGTTCTTC,CASSGLASFYNEQFF
TRBV5-6,NA,TRBD2,TRBJ2-3,TGTGCCAGCAGTTCGGGACTAGGAAGCACAGATACGCAGTATTTT,CASSSGLGSTDTQYF